This T cell receptor beta chain stems from a study of T cells after yellow fever vaccination. Study conclusions and caveats: The study found a weaker secondary response that peaked faster, day 5 versus 15. Overlap between CD4 and CD8 compartments was detected for a small share of clonotypes. In post-booster samples, most primary-vaccination clones reappeared (roughly 96% CD4, over 70% CD8).

Template-switching 5'RACE yielded the TCR cDNA; a universal primer site and UMIs were added in the process. Each CDR3 protein gets one entry after TCRdb re-called the 5' RACE reads with MiXCR. The sample lists roughly 300,000 distinct CDR3 sequences, approximately 7% occurring once. V lost 4 bases and J lost 8, with 16 bases in between. There are 14 residues in the CDR3. The germline V gene has CDR1 SGHDT and CDR2 YYEEEE. As concerns this clonotype: Its specificity is unknown.

This sequence joins TRBV5-6 and TRBJ2-1; TRBD2 is a possible D gene (5 bases). The source was PBMCs, collected 45 days after the first yellow fever vaccination. This TCR was recovered from a man between 18 and 29 years old who received the YFV17D yellow fever vaccine. CDR3 bases: TGTGCCAGCAGCCCCGGGATTAGAATTGATGAGCAGTTCTTC. Its protein product is CASSPGIRIDEQFF.